This TCR beta chain originates from a study of blood T cells in healthy people across ages. Next came a second PCR, run for about 7 to 12 cycles, which used a sample-barcoded 5' primer along with a J-beta primer mix. A template-switch adaptor that had 12 random nucleotides put a tag on each cDNA molecule. One entry per CDR3 protein, called by TCRdb with MiXCR from the 5' RACE reads. The data contain 1.5 million or so distinct CDR3 sequences, approximately 39% of them singletons. Trimming removed 7 bases at V and 0 bases at J, with 12 bases between. The CDR3 is 14 residues long. The sample holds a few counts of this clonotype.

This chain links TRBV12-3 or TRBV12-4 with TRBJ1-1; no firm D call. The specimen sequenced was blood. This clonotype originated in a woman between 18 and 29 years old in good health. The CDR3 region is CASTKFTLNTEAFF. The CDR3 DNA reads TGTGCCAGCACCAAGTTTACCTTGAACACTGAAGCTTTCTTT.